These 32 T cell receptor beta chains were sequenced from one sample in a study of tumor and adjacent non-tumor tissue in lung cancer. No cell sorting was done before RNA was extracted from the tissue. The normal lung tissue was taken more than 3 cm from the tumor edge. A modified ARM-PCR protocol with three rounds of nested PCR amplified TCRbeta. MiXCR was run by TCRdb on the multiplex PCR reads, yielding one entry per CDR3 protein. This sample carries under 95,000 distinct CDR3 sequences, about 82% of them seen once, and the ten largest clones take 50% to 65%. Source material: distant non-tumor lung tissue. These receptors were collected from a man aged 55 to 69 with non-small cell lung cancer.

To note about this clonotype: At one of its ends the junction is not consistent with the germline gene, which may arise from a read error. The gene calls are TRBV11-2 and TRBJ2-6, with a tentative D call TRBD1 (5 bases). Germline V gives CDR1 SGHAT, CDR2 FQNNGV. CDR3 length: 19 amino acids. CDR3 sequence (DNA): TGTGCCATCAGCCTAGTTCCAAAGTACAGGCCCTCTGGGGCCAACGTCCTGACTTTC. Residues: CAISLVPKYRPSGANVLTF.

About this clonotype: Without the conserved terminal phenylalanine or tryptophan, this CDR3 likely stems from a read error. The chain couples TRBV19 to TRBJ2-7; no clear D. This CDR3 has 15 residues. V was clipped by 1 base and J by 4 bases, with 14 bases between them. The V gene's germline CDR1 is LNHDA and CDR2 SQIVND (reference sequence). DNA of the CDR3: TGTGCCAGTAGTATAGGGGATTTGAGGATTTACGAGCAGTACCTC. Amino acids: CASSIGDLRIYEQYL.

A word on this clonotype: Its ends do not fully match the called genes, so a read error is possible. The CDR3 here is CGAGAVTYDQYF. The CDR3 DNA follows: TGCGGTGCTGGTGCGGTCACTTACGATCAGTACTTC. The V call is TRBV20-1, the J call TRBJ2-7; the D is unclear. CDR3 size: 12 residues. Germline lookup yields CDR1 DFQATT and CDR2 SNEGSKA (reference sequence).

This chain joins TRBV10-2 and TRBJ1-5, with TRBD1 matching over 8 bases. The CDR3 runs 14 residues. Germline values: CDR1 WSHSY, CDR2 SAAADI. The trim removed 9 bases at V and 3 bases at J, leaving 7 bases unmatched. The CDR3 nucleotides are TGCGCCAGGATCCAGACAGGGGTCAATCAGCCCCAGCATTTT. Its protein is CARIQTGVNQPQHF.

With regard to this clonotype: The missing conserved phenylalanine or tryptophan at the end of this CDR3 makes a read error likely. The V and J genes are TRBV11-2 and TRBJ2-7; no clear D gene. Germline V gene sequence: CDR1 SGHAT, CDR2 FQNNGV. The length of the CDR3 is 14 residues. The CDR3 DNA sequence: TGTGCCAGCAGCTTAGCATCTCTCTCCCACGAGCAGTACTAC. It yields the protein CASSLASLSHEQYY.

For this clonotype: A junction end diverges from the germline sequence, so it may reflect a read error. This chain connects TRBV5-1 to TRBJ2-2, with D uncertain. Germline CDR1 and CDR2: SGHRS and YFSETQ. This CDR3 comprises 14 residues. CDR3 DNA sequence: TGTGCCAGCAGCTCCTGGGCCAGTGTAGGGGAGCTGTTTTTT. Its translation: CASSSWASVGELFF. Looking up the rest from reference TRBV5-1 and TRBJ2-2 gives the full variable domain: KAGVTQTPRYLIKTRGQQVTLSCSPISGHRSVSWYQQTPGQGLQFLFEYFSETQRNKGNFPGRFSGRQFSNSRSEMNVSTLELGDSALYLCASSSWASVGELFFGEGSRLTVL.

The J gene is TRBJ2-3, the V gene TRBV30; the match to TRBD1 covers 8 bases. CDR1 is GTSNPN and CDR2 is SVGIG in the germline V gene (reference sequence). The CDR3 has 13 residues. The J segment lost 5 bases and the V segment lost 8 bases, leaving 9 bases of the junction unmatched. The CDR3 loop reads CAIGTGRIDTQYF. In nucleotides, the CDR3 is TGTGCCATCGGGACAGGTCGCATAGATACGCAGTATTTT.

This chain connects TRBV12-3 or TRBV12-4 to TRBJ1-5; possible D gene TRBD1, 5 bases. The V gene lost 9 bases and the J gene lost 1 base, with 19 bases spanning the gap. CDR3 length: 16 residues. CDR3 in DNA: TGTGCCAGTAGTCCCCAGGTAGGGACGAGCAATCAGCCCCAGCATTTT. Encoded protein: CASSPQVGTSNQPQHF.

Worth noting for this clonotype: A much more abundant neighbour one base away suggests this may be a read error. The chain couples TRBV6-6 to TRBJ1-3, with unresolved D. The CDR3 has 14 residues. Trimming removed 7 bases from V and 0 bases from J, with 10 bases in between. CDR1 is MNHNY and CDR2 is SVGAGI in the germline V gene (reference sequence). The CDR3 here is CASNTGSSGNTIYF. Written as DNA, the CDR3 is TGTGCCAGCAACACGGGGAGCTCTGGAAACACCATATATTTT.

About this clonotype: A junction boundary mismatches the germline segment, possibly from a read error. The chain employs TRBV11-3 and TRBJ2-1; a weak D match, TRBD2 (6 bases). Per germline, CDR1 SGHNT and CDR2 YENEEA. This CDR3 is built from 13 residues. CDR3 DNA: TGTGCCAGCAACCCCTTTAGCGGAAGATCGCGGGTCTTC. Translating gives CASNPFSGRSRVF.

With respect to this clonotype: At one end, the junction sequence differs from germline, possibly due to a read error. V gene TRBV20-1 combines with J gene TRBJ1-5; D is undetermined. Looked up from germline, CDR1 is DFQATT and CDR2 is SNEGSKA (reference sequence). The CDR3 is 13 amino acids. This CDR3 reads CSARNGPNQPHHF. Written as DNA, the CDR3 is TGCAGTGCTAGGAATGGGCCAAATCAGCCCCATCATTTT.

A few counts support this clonotype. This sequence joins TRBV11-2 and TRBJ2-5; 7 positions agree with TRBD2. Trimming took 3 bases from V and 5 from J; bases not matched to a gene: 12. The V gene's germline CDR1 is SGHAT and CDR2 FQNNGV. The CDR3 extends over 16 amino acids. Here the CDR3 reads CASSFTMGGLKETQYF. The DNA for the CDR3 is TGTGCCAGCAGCTTCACAATGGGGGGGTTAAAGGAGACCCAGTACTTC.

In this sample, this clonotype turned up a few times. This may arise from a read error, as a much more abundant clone is one base away. Since no conserved phenylalanine or tryptophan closes the CDR3, a read error is the likely cause. This rearrangement joins TRBV20-1 to TRBJ2-5, with 11 bases fitting TRBD2. The CDR3 contains 15 residues. Germline lookup yields CDR1 DFQATT and CDR2 SNEGSKA (reference sequence). V dropped 2 bases and J dropped 5; count of bases not matched to a gene: 7. The CDR3 coding sequence is TGCAGTGCTAGAACGGCTAGCGGGGGGATGGAGACCCAGTACCTC. Translating it yields CSARTASGGMETQYL.

A word on this clonotype: The junction departs from germline at one end; a sequencing error may be responsible. The V call is TRBV6-6, the J call TRBJ2-5, with a weak D call TRBD2 (6 bases). The CDR3 length is 17 residues. Germline values: CDR1 MNHNY, CDR2 SVGAGI (reference sequence). CDR3 in amino acids: CASSYSSSWRAGETQYF. CDR3 DNA sequence: TGTGCCAGCAGTTACTCGAGTAGCTGGAGGGCCGGAGAGACCCAGTATTTC.

To note about this clonotype: The junction and the germline gene differ at one end; a read error may be behind it. V usage is TRBV6-5 and J usage is TRBJ2-2, with unresolved D. CDR3 length: 14 amino acids. CDR1 and CDR2 from the germline V gene are MNHEY and SVGAGI. CDR3 loop: CVSSYLKGSGELFF. The CDR3 region has the DNA TGTGTCAGCAGTTACCTGAAGGGATCCGGGGAGCTGTTTTTT.

To note about this clonotype: The CDR3 carries no conserved terminal phenylalanine or tryptophan, so it likely arises from a read error. The chain employs TRBV11-3 and TRBJ2-5, with 15 bases fitting TRBD2. Germline CDR1 reads SGHNT; CDR2 reads YENEEA. The CDR3 is made up of 15 amino acids. The trim removed 5 bases at V and 5 bases at J, leaving 3 bases unmatched. DNA of the CDR3: TGTGCCAGCAGCATCGGACTAGCGGGGGGGGAGACCCAGTACTTA. Its protein is CASSIGLAGGETQYL.

The chain links TRBV24-1 to TRBJ1-2; 8 bases line up with TRBD1. In germline, CDR1 is KGHDR, CDR2 SFDVKD. Trimming took 4 bases from V and 8 from J; bases not matched to a gene: 8. This CDR3 is built from 14 residues. The CDR3 DNA follows: TGTGCCACCAGTGACCGGACAGGGTTGGAGGGCTACACCTTC. It is translated as CATSDRTGLEGYTF.

As for this clonotype: Its ends do not fully match the called genes, so a read error is possible. This sequence joins TRBV20-1 and TRBJ2-7, with D possibly being TRBD2 (5 bases). The CDR3 is 13 residues long. Looked up from germline, CDR1 is DFQATT and CDR2 is SNEGSKA (reference sequence). The CDR3 protein is CSTRWAISYEQYF. CDR3 sequence (DNA): TGCAGTACTAGATGGGCTATCTCCTACGAGCAGTACTTC.

Details on this clonotype: One end of the junction does not line up with germline, which may come from a read error. The chain employs TRBV5-6 and TRBJ1-2; D is ambiguous. The germline CDR1 and CDR2 sequences are SGHDT and YYEEEE. This CDR3 comprises 16 residues. The CDR3 sequence is CASSLVHGSRNYDYTF. The CDR3 DNA follows: TGCGCCAGCAGCTTGGTACATGGCTCCAGGAACTATGACTACACCTTC.

Note on this clonotype: This may arise from a read error, as a much more abundant clone is one base away. The chain has TRBV4-1 and TRBJ2-2, with D hard to call. This CDR3 has 13 amino acids. V was clipped by 5 bases and J by 4 bases, with 8 bases between them. The germline gives CDR1 MGHRA, CDR2 YSYEKL. The CDR3 region has the DNA TGCGCCAGCAGCACGTCGGCCACCGGGGAGCTGTTTTTT. Translation: CASSTSATGELFF.

This clonotype was counted a few times. This sequence joins TRBV11-2 and TRBJ1-2, with a possible D match to TRBD1 (5 bases). Germline CDR1 SGHAT, CDR2 FQNNGV. V was clipped by 3 bases and J by 11 bases, with 16 bases between them. This CDR3 has 13 amino acids. The CDR3 here is CASSLDGGSGYTF. CDR3 nucleotide sequence: TGTGCCAGCAGCTTGGACGGGGGAAGTGGTTACACCTTC.

J is TRBJ2-5 and V is TRBV5-1; 9 bases agree with TRBD2. The length of the CDR3 is 16 residues. Germline assignment: CDR1 SGHRS and CDR2 YFSETQ. Germline trimming cut 1 base from V and 5 bases from J; bases unmatched to any gene: 9. CDR3 bases: TGCGCCAGCAGCTTGCCAGTTAGCGGGAGTGGTGAGACCCAGTACTTC. The encoded protein is CASSLPVSGSGETQYF.

The genes are TRBV20-1 and TRBJ2-2; 7 positions match TRBD2. Germline V gives CDR1 DFQATT, CDR2 SNEGSKA (reference sequence). The CDR3 consists of 17 residues. V gave up 7 bases and J gave up 5 bases; unmatched junction bases: 19. The CDR3 DNA sequence: TGCAGTGTTCCGCGAACACATGCAGGGAGGGAGACCGGGGAGCTGTTTTTT. It specifies CSVPRTHAGRETGELFF.

In the case of this clonotype: Just one base apart from a much larger clone, this may be a read error. The chain joins TRBV5-5 to TRBJ2-7; possibly TRBD1 for D (6 bases). The CDR3 spans 13 residues. Germline V gives CDR1 SGHKS, CDR2 YYEKEE (reference sequence). Trimming took 2 bases from V and 5 from J, leaving 11 bases between them. The chain's CDR3 is CASSFNRAHEQYF. In DNA, the CDR3 is TGTGCCAGCAGCTTCAACAGGGCCCACGAGCAGTACTTC. The whole variable domain, filled in from reference TRBV5-5 and TRBJ2-7, reads DAGVTQSPTHLIKTRGQQVTLRCSPISGHKSVSWYQQVLGQGPQFIFQYYEKEERGRGNFPDRFSARQFPNYSSELNVNALLLGDSALYLCASSFNRAHEQYFGPGTRLTVT.

The chain couples TRBV5-1 to TRBJ1-4; tentatively, D is TRBD1 (5 bases). Germline-derived CDR1 and CDR2 are SGHRS and YFSETQ. The CDR3 has 14 amino acids. Trimming took 1 base from V and 3 from J, leaving 7 bases between them. DNA of the CDR3: TGCGCCAGCAGCTTGCAACAGGCTAATGAAAAACTGTTTTTT. Translation: CASSLQQANEKLFF.

This clonotype was detected once. Sequence at one end of the junction differs from germline and may be a read error. The chain combines TRBV12-3 or TRBV12-4 with TRBJ1-5; 8 nucleotides agree with TRBD1. CDR3 size: 16 residues. The CDR3 coding sequence is TGTGCTAGCAGTTTAGGTGGGACAGGTAGCAATCGGCCCCAGCATTTT. Translation gives CASSLGGTGSNRPQHF.

Comment on this clonotype: One base away lies a much larger clone, so this may be a sequencing read error. The chain links TRBV12-3 or TRBV12-4 to TRBJ1-2; possible D gene TRBD1, 5 bases. The CDR3 covers 15 residues. CDR3 protein: CASSLRGVGNYGYIF. The CDR3, as DNA: TGTGCCAGCAGCCTGCGGGGGGTTGGTAACTATGGCTACATCTTC.

As for this clonotype: Because the CDR3 is missing its conserved closing phenylalanine or tryptophan, this is likely a read error. The V gene is TRBV30, the J gene TRBJ2-7, with D uncertain. CDR3 length equals 14 residues. Germline V gene lookup returns CDR1 GTSNPN and CDR2 SVGIG (reference sequence). This CDR3 is CAWRLETPTYKQYL. In DNA, the CDR3 is TGTGCCTGGAGACTTGAGACCCCTACCTACAAGCAGTACTTG.

This clonotype appeared many times. V gene TRBV4-3 combines with J gene TRBJ1-2; TRBD1 matches at 7 bases. Germline CDR1 reads LGHNA; CDR2 reads YSLEER. The CDR3 is 15 residues long. V lost 0 bases to trimming and J lost 7 bases; unmatched junction nucleotides: 8. CDR3 nucleotide sequence: TGCGCCAGCAGCCAAGATTATATAGGGGGCCTTGGCTACACCTTC. Protein sequence: CASSQDYIGGLGYTF.

The genes are TRBV11-1 and TRBJ2-7; the D gene could be TRBD1 or TRBD2 (5 bases each). The DNA end is more similar to TRBJ2-1, so the J call may be wrong. Germline loops: CDR1 SGHAT, CDR2 FQDESV (reference sequence). This CDR3 region has 15 residues. The CDR3 region is CASNSTGSGSYEQFF. The CDR3 nucleotides read TGTGCCAGCAACTCCACAGGCAGCGGCTCCTACGAACAGTTCTTC.

For this clonotype: Being one base from a much bigger clone, this may be a read error. In nucleotides, the CDR3 is TGTGCCAACAGCTTGTCAGTTCACGGAACCTACGAGCAGTACTTC. This gives the protein CANSLSVHGTYEQYF. The chain combines TRBV5-5 with TRBJ2-7; D gene ambiguous. CDR3 size: 15 residues. From germline, CDR1 is SGHKS and CDR2 YYEKEE (reference sequence). Based on the CDR3 plus reference TRBV5-5 and TRBJ2-7, the full variable domain is DAGVTQSPTHLIKTRGQQVTLRCSPISGHKSVSWYQQVLGQGPQFIFQYYEKEERGRGNFPDRFSARQFPNYSSELNVNALLLGDSALYLCANSLSVHGTYEQYFGPGTRLTVT.

Of note for this clonotype: Mismatch with germline at one junction end may stem from a read error. The chain combines TRBV20-1 with TRBJ1-6, with TRBD1 matching over 10 bases. This CDR3 region has 15 residues. CDR1 and CDR2 from the germline V gene are DFQATT and SNEGSKA (reference sequence). The CDR3 region is CSAIQRQGADSSLHF. As DNA, the CDR3 is TGCAGTGCTATACAAAGACAGGGGGCGGATTCATCCCTCCACTTT.